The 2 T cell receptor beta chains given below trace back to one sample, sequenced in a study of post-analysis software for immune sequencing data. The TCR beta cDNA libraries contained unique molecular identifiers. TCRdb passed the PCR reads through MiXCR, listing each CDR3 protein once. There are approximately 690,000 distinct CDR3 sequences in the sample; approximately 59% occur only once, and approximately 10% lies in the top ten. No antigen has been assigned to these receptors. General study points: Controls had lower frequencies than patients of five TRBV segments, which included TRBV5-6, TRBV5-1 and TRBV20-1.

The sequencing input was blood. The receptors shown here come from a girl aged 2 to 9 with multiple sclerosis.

This CDR3 is CASSGGTGTINEQFF. CDR3 DNA: TGCGCCAGCAGCGGGGGGACAGGGACTATCAATGAGCAGTTCTTC. The chain employs TRBV5-1 and TRBJ2-1; 9 bases align to TRBD1. The CDR3 spans 15 residues. J lost 6 bases, V lost 4 bases, and 8 bases had no gene match. The V gene's germline CDR1 is SGHRS and CDR2 YFSETQ.

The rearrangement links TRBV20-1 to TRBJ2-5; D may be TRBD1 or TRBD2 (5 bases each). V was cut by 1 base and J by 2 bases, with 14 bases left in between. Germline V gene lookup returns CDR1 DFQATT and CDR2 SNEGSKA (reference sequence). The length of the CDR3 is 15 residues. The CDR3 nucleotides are TGCAGTGCTAGAGTTGCGACAGCGGTTCAAGAGACCCAGTACTTC. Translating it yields CSARVATAVQETQYF.